The clone carrying this T cell receptor beta chain has more than one count but fewer than ten. What it recognizes is unknown. Treatment in this sample: AdE1-LMPpoly-expanded autologous EBV-specific T-cell therapy followed by anti-PD-1 nivolumab. Data came from immunoSEQ multiplex PCR; TCRdb stores just in-frame clones and leaves some out. Among some 20,000 clones listed, about 80% were seen once. This entry is derived from a study of EBV T-cell therapy then PD-1 blockade in nasopharyngeal carcinoma. Germline lookup yields CDR1 MNHEY and CDR2 SMNVEV (reference sequence). J lost 8 bases, V lost 1 base, and 2 bases had no gene match. This CDR3 spans 12 amino acids.

J is TRBJ2-7 and V is TRBV27, with 7 bases lining up with TRBD1. The source is a man aged 35 to 55 with nasopharyngeal carcinoma. The sample consisted of CD8+ T cells from blood, taken at roughly day 61 from a patient whose treatment included autologous EBV-specific T cells and nivolumab. The CDR3 reads CASSLLTGKQYF. DNA of the CDR3: TGTGCCAGCAGTTTATTGACAGGGAAGCAGTACTTC.